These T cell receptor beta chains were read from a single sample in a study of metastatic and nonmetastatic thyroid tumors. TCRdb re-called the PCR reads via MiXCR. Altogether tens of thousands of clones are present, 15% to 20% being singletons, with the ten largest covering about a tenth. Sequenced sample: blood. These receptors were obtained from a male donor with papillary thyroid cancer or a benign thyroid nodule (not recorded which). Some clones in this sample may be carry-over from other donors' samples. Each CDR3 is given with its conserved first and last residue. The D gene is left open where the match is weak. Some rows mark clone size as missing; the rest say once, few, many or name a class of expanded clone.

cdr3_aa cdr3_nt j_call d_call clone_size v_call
CASSPDSDGNQPQHF TGTGCCAGCAGCCCGGACAGCGATGGCAATCAGCCCCAGCATTTT TRBJ1-5 . many TRBV5-8
CASSIDRGNEKLFF TGTGCCAGCAGCATAGACAGGGGGAATGAAAAACTGTTTTTT TRBJ1-4 TRBD1 many TRBV3-1
CASSFRQGGPYGYTF TGTGCCAGCAGTTTCCGACAGGGAGGTCCCTATGGCTACACCTTC TRBJ1-2 TRBD1 many TRBV12-3/TRBV12-4
CASSLRVDHTDTQYF TGCGCCAGCAGCTTGAGGGTAGACCACACAGATACGCAGTATTTT TRBJ2-3 . many TRBV5-1
CASSEPGLVAGELFF TGTGCCAGCAGTGAACCAGGGCTAGTTGCCGGGGAGCTGTTTTTT TRBJ2-2 . many TRBV2
CASSDEWRWGASYEQYF TGTGCCAGCAGTGACGAGTGGCGATGGGGGGCCTCCTACGAGCAGTACTTC TRBJ2-7 . few TRBV6-1
CASRIQGNSYGYTF TGTGCCAGCAGGATACAGGGGAATAGCTATGGCTACACCTTC TRBJ1-2 TRBD1 few TRBV5-8
CASSAATDTQYF TGTGCCAGCTCCGCCGCCACAGATACGCAGTATTTT TRBJ2-3 . many TRBV25-1
CASSRGHLNTEAFF TGTGCCAGCAGCCGTGGACATTTGAACACTGAAGCTTTCTTT TRBJ1-1 . many TRBV3-1
CASSSRGGSPYVYTF TGCGCCAGCAGCTCGCGGGGGGGCTCCCCCTATGTCTACACCTTC TRBJ1-2 . . TRBV5-1
CASSDSAGNYGELFF TGTGCCAGCAGTGATTCGGCGGGGAACTACGGGGAGCTGTTTTTT TRBJ2-2 . many TRBV2
CASSPPPPRISNQPQHF TGTGCCAGCAGTCCCCCCCCCCCCAGAATCTCTAATCAGCCCCAGCATTTT TRBJ1-5 . many TRBV28
CASSQGLAGGGPGELFF TGCGCCAGCAGCCAAGGACTAGCGGGAGGCGGGCCCGGGGAGCTGTTTTTT TRBJ2-2 TRBD2 . TRBV4-3
CASSLETGQWAEAFF TGTGCCAGCAGCTTGGAAACGGGGCAGTGGGCTGAAGCTTTCTTT TRBJ1-1 . . TRBV5-5
CASILPGQRSGEHYF TGTGCCAGCATTCTACCGGGACAGCGGAGCGGGGAGCATTACTTC TRBJ2-7 . few TRBV12-3/TRBV12-4
CASSYRAAGESYNEQFF TGTGCCAGCAGTTACCGGGCAGCGGGAGAATCCTACAATGAGCAGTTCTTC TRBJ2-1 TRBD2 many TRBV6-5
CSVDSGLGIQYF TGCAGCGTTGATTCAGGGTTGGGCATTCAGTACTTC TRBJ2-4 . many TRBV29-1
CASSLVRLAGGNEQFF TGTGCCAGCAGCTTAGTAAGACTAGCGGGAGGGAATGAGCAGTTCTTC TRBJ2-1 TRBD2 many TRBV7-8
CASATGNQPQHF TGTGCCAGCGCTACAGGTAATCAGCCCCAGCATTTT TRBJ1-5 . many TRBV12-3/TRBV12-4
CASSERTASYGYTF TGTGCCAGCAGTGAAAGGACAGCGAGCTATGGCTACACCTTC TRBJ1-2 . few TRBV6-1
CASSGTSGTDTQYF TGTGCCAGCAGTGGGACTAGCGGCACAGATACGCAGTATTTT TRBJ2-3 TRBD2 many TRBV6-4
CSARRWDYNEQFF TGCAGTGCCCGACGTTGGGACTACAATGAGCAGTTCTTC TRBJ2-1 . many TRBV20-1
CASIRGSEQYF TGTGCCAGCATAAGGGGTTCCGAGCAGTACTTC TRBJ2-7 . medium-sized TRBV6-2/TRBV6-3
CASSSLANTDTQYF TGTGCCAGCAGTTCACTAGCGAACACAGATACGCAGTATTTT TRBJ2-3 TRBD2 . TRBV12-3/TRBV12-4
CASSRTDIRETQYF TGTGCCAGCAGTCGGACGGACATCCGGGAGACCCAGTACTTC TRBJ2-5 . many TRBV28
CASRAMNTEAFF TGTGCCAGCAGGGCTATGAACACTGAAGCTTTCTTT TRBJ1-1 . many TRBV12-3/TRBV12-4
CASRLHLLAETQYF TGTGCCAGCAGGCTACATCTTCTGGCTGAGACCCAGTACTTC TRBJ2-5 . few TRBV2
CATSGTGTGLENEQFF TGTGCCACCAGTGGAACCGGGACAGGGTTGGAGAATGAGCAGTTCTTC TRBJ2-1 TRBD1 many TRBV24-1
CASSSEGTSGGWETQYF TGTGCCAGCAGTTCGGAAGGGACTAGCGGGGGCTGGGAGACCCAGTACTTC TRBJ2-5 TRBD2 . TRBV28
CASSLSYGERGGTEAFF TGTGCCAGCAGCTTATCCTACGGTGAACGGGGGGGCACTGAAGCTTTCTTT TRBJ1-1 . many TRBV7-3
CASSLRRTGGHTGELFF TGTGCCAGCAGTTTAAGGAGGACAGGGGGCCACACCGGGGAGCTGTTTTTT TRBJ2-2 TRBD1 many TRBV12-3/TRBV12-4
CSAREEVYNEQFF TGCAGTGCTAGAGAGGAAGTTTACAATGAGCAGTTCTTC TRBJ2-1 . . TRBV20-1
CASSYSPGRNNEAFF TGTGCCAGCAGTTACTCCCCTGGACGGAACAATGAAGCTTTCTTT TRBJ1-1 . many TRBV6-5
CANSLTRQANSPLNF TGTGCCAACAGTTTAACTCGACAAGCTAATTCACCCCTCAACTTT TRBJ1-6 . few TRBV27
CASTPNVWGTDTQYF TGTGCCAGCACCCCCAACGTTTGGGGCACAGATACGCAGTATTTT TRBJ2-3 . many TRBV9
CASSSCVHEQYF TGTGCCAGCAGCTCGTGTGTTCACGAGCAGTACTTC TRBJ2-7 . few TRBV2
CASSLGATTSGGNEQFF TGTGCCAGCAGCCTAGGGGCTACGACTAGCGGGGGTAATGAGCAGTTCTTC TRBJ2-1 TRBD2 many TRBV9
CASSFDYNYEQYF TGTGCCAGCAGCTTTGACTATAACTACGAGCAGTACTTC TRBJ2-7 . many TRBV7-3
CASKGFNEQFF TGTGCCAGCAAGGGCTTCAATGAGCAGTTCTTC TRBJ2-1 . many TRBV12-3/TRBV12-4
CASSYNRGIGYTF TGTGCCAGCAGTTACAATCGCGGGATCGGCTACACCTTC TRBJ1-2 . many TRBV6-8
CATSRDSWTDTQYF TGTGCCACCAGCAGGGACAGTTGGACAGATACGCAGTATTTT TRBJ2-3 . many TRBV15
CASIYSKGDGTDTQYF TGTGCCAGCATTTACTCTAAGGGAGACGGCACAGATACGCAGTATTTT TRBJ2-3 . few TRBV6-2/TRBV6-3
CASSQGRYSPLHF TGTGCCAGCAGTCAGGGGAGGTATTCACCCCTCCACTTT TRBJ1-6 . many TRBV27
CSASGVKETQYF TGCAGTGCTAGCGGGGTTAAAGAGACACAGTACTTC TRBJ2-5 . . TRBV20-1
CATAKGGQETQYF TGTGCCACCGCCAAGGGGGGGCAAGAGACCCAGTACTTC TRBJ2-5 . many TRBV10-3
CASSYGERETSYNEQFF TGTGCCAGCAGTTACGGTGAGCGGGAGACCTCCTACAATGAGCAGTTCTTC TRBJ2-1 TRBD2 . TRBV6-2/TRBV6-3
CASRTGTDTQYF TGTGCCAGCAGGACCGGGACAGATACGCAGTATTTT TRBJ2-3 . many TRBV11-1
CASSPQGANTGELFF TGTGCCAGCAGCCCTCAGGGGGCTAACACCGGGGAGCTGTTTTTT TRBJ2-2 TRBD1 many TRBV7-9
CASSRGTDNYNEQFF TGCGCCAGCAGCCGCGGGACGGACAATTACAATGAGCAGTTCTTC TRBJ2-1 . many TRBV4-1
CSAHLGAGGHHTGTQYF TGCAGTGCTCATCTTGGGGCGGGAGGGCACCACACAGGTACGCAGTATTTT TRBJ2-3 TRBD2 . TRBV20-1
CASSPGNWAEKLFF TGTGCCAGTAGCCCCGGGAACTGGGCTGAAAAACTGTTTTTT TRBJ1-4 . many TRBV19
CASSYPGAQETQYF TGTGCCAGCAGTTACCCCGGGGCACAAGAGACCCAGTACTTC TRBJ2-5 . many TRBV6-5
CASGGLAVSSGANVLTF TGTGCCAGCGGGGGACTAGCGGTGAGCTCGGGGGCCAACGTCCTGACTTTC TRBJ2-6 TRBD2 many TRBV12-3/TRBV12-4
CASIQGRGPRAEPSSYNEQFF TGCGCCAGCATCCAAGGTCGAGGCCCGCGGGCGGAGCCAAGCTCCTACAATGAGCAGTTCTTC TRBJ2-1 . . TRBV4-1
CASTLTPGTGSLNQPQHF TGTGCCAGCACCCTCACTCCCGGGACAGGGTCCCTCAATCAGCCCCAGCATTTT TRBJ1-5 TRBD1 . TRBV28
CASSPRQGIEQTQYF TGTGCCAGCTCTCCAAGACAGGGGATAGAGCAGACCCAGTACTTC TRBJ2-5 TRBD1 . TRBV18
CAWSVEGVGDTEAFF TGTGCCTGGAGTGTAGAAGGGGTGGGGGACACTGAAGCTTTCTTT TRBJ1-1 . many TRBV30